What follows are 22 T cell receptor beta chains derived from one specimen sequenced in a study of human T cells and chemical hapten exposure. Separate cDNA molecules received unique molecular identifiers, which the library attached to them. TCRdb fed the reads into MiXCR, producing one record per CDR3 protein. The sample includes around 520 distinct CDR3 sequences, 66% of them seen just once. Treatment in this sample: therapeutic diphenylcyclopropenone sensitization with weekly scalp DPC. This specimen was whole blood, taken before DPC sensitization or 2, 6, or about 24 weeks after (not recorded which). All receptors derive from an adult with alopecia areata. Some clones in this sample may be carry-over from other donors' samples. This table probably holds off-target reads from a library built for another chain.

The chain joins TRBV9 to TRBJ2-5; TRBD1 matches at 9 bases. The V and J ends lost 3 bases and 0 bases, in that order; junction bases with no gene match: 12. Germline CDR1 is SGDLS and CDR2 is YYNGEE. The CDR3 totals 18 residues. The CDR3 DNA sequence: TGTGCCAGCAGCGCTAATTGGGACAGGGAGGGGGACCAAGAGACCCAGTACTTC. Its protein is CASSANWDREGDQETQYF.

The CDR3 reads CASSPGGAYEQYF. In nucleotides, the CDR3 is TGTGCCAGCAGCCCCGGAGGTGCCTACGAGCAGTACTTC. The chain links TRBV7-9 to TRBJ2-7; D possibly corresponds to TRBD2 (5 bases). V lost 5 bases to trimming and J lost 2 bases, with 10 bases between them. Germline lookup yields CDR1 SEHNR and CDR2 FQNEAQ (reference sequence). The CDR3 extends over 13 amino acids.

This clonotype was detected only once. The chain employs TRBV28 and TRBJ2-5; D perhaps matches TRBD2 (5 bases). V dropped 6 bases and J dropped 3 bases, with 20 bases sitting between them. The CDR3 length is 16 residues. Germline V gene sequence: CDR1 MDHEN, CDR2 SYDVKM. The CDR3 DNA reads TGTGCCAGCAGCCCTCTGTACGGGAAGACCGAAGAGACCCAGTACTTC. This encodes CASSPLYGKTEETQYF.

Judged by abundance, this clonotype is hyperexpanded. The chain combines TRBV7-2 with TRBJ2-3, with a possible D match to TRBD1 (5 bases). Germline V CDR1 and CDR2: SGHTA, FQGNSA. CDR3 length: 14 amino acids. V was clipped by 6 bases and J by 0 bases, with 10 bases between them. CDR3 DNA sequence: TGTGCCAGCAGTCCGACAGCTAGCACAGATACGCAGTATTTT. Translating gives CASSPTASTDTQYF.

The chain is built from TRBV5-1 and TRBJ2-2; 8 nucleotides agree with TRBD2. This CDR3 contains 14 residues. Germline V lookup: CDR1 SGHRS, CDR2 YFSETQ. V lost 3 bases and J lost 4; bases outside the gene matches: 2. CDR3 protein: CASSSGTSTGELFF. The CDR3 nucleotides are TGCGCCAGCAGCTCCGGGACTAGCACCGGGGAGCTGTTTTTT.

CDR3 in DNA: TGTGCCAGCAGCTTAGAGCTGGTTGCTAGCGGGCCAACCTACAATGAGCAGTTCTTC. This gives the protein CASSLELVASGPTYNEQFF. This chain uses TRBV11-3 with TRBJ2-1, with 8 positions matching TRBD2. This CDR3 is built from 19 residues. The germline gives CDR1 SGHNT, CDR2 YENEEA. V gave up 0 bases and J gave up 2 bases; unmatched junction bases: 12.

This clonotype showed up just a few times. The chain has TRBV7-2 and TRBJ2-3; the D gene is possibly TRBD1 (6 bases). The CDR3 spans 17 residues. CDR1 is SGHTA and CDR2 is FQGNSA in the germline V gene. V was pared by 6 bases and J by 3 bases, with 22 bases between. CDR3 residues: CASRPATGYPLTDTQYF. In DNA, the CDR3 is TGTGCCAGCAGGCCTGCGACAGGTTACCCGTTGACAGATACGCAGTATTTT.

This sequence joins TRBV5-1 and TRBJ2-2; 8 bases map to TRBD1. The CDR3 sequence is 16 residues long. V trimming: 6 bases; J trimming: 6 bases; junction bases outside the gene matches: 13. Germline V CDR1 and CDR2: SGHRS, YFSETQ. CDR3 protein: CASNPIRGRPAGELFF. CDR3 nucleotide sequence: TGCGCCAGCAACCCTATCAGGGGGCGCCCGGCCGGGGAGCTGTTTTTT.

The chain has TRBV2 and TRBJ2-1; D remains unclear. CDR1 SNHLY and CDR2 FYNNEI come from the germline V gene. This CDR3 has 13 amino acids. V was pared by 4 bases and J by 2 bases, with 6 bases between. The CDR3 is CASSARPYNEQFF. The CDR3 nucleotides are TGTGCCAGCAGTGCCCGGCCCTACAATGAGCAGTTCTTC.

The chain carries TRBV7-8 and TRBJ1-2; D remains unclear. The CDR3 is 13 residues long. Per germline, CDR1 SGHVS and CDR2 FQNEAQ. V was clipped by 1 base and J by 8 bases, with 11 bases between them. The CDR3 DNA reads as TGTGCCAGCAGCTTAGAGGCAGCGGGGGGCTACACCTTC. It codes for CASSLEAAGGYTF. Variable domain in full (rest from reference TRBV7-8 and TRBJ1-2): GAGVSQSPRYKVAKRGQDVALRCDPISGHVSLFWYQQALGQGPEFLTYFQNEAQLDKSGLPSDRFFAERPEGSVSTLKIQRTQQEDSAVYLCASSLEAAGGYTFGSGTRLTVV.

The chain recombines TRBV29-1 with TRBJ2-3, with TRBD1 as a possible D gene (5 bases). The germline V gene has CDR1 SQVTM and CDR2 ANQGSEA. The CDR3 length is 13 residues. V dropped 8 bases and J dropped 3 bases, with 15 bases sitting between them. The CDR3 protein is CSTVGRFTDTQYF. For the CDR3, the DNA is TGCAGCACCGTGGGGCGTTTTACAGATACGCAGTATTTT.

V is TRBV2 and J is TRBJ2-7; D is ambiguous. Germline loops: CDR1 SNHLY, CDR2 FYNNEI. The CDR3 loop spans 14 amino acids. The germline V and J ends were trimmed by 2 bases and 3 bases, with 11 bases remaining between them. CDR3 sequence: CASSEIWESYEQYF. CDR3 coding DNA: TGTGCCAGCAGTGAAATATGGGAAAGCTACGAGCAGTACTTC.

The gene calls are TRBV29-1 and TRBJ2-1, with 9 nucleotides matching TRBD2. V lost 5 bases, J lost 7 bases, and 12 bases stayed unmatched. The length of the CDR3 is 15 residues. Germline CDR1 and CDR2: SQVTM and ANQGSEA. CDR3 protein: CSVPLSGRSSNEQFF. The CDR3 nucleotides are TGCAGCGTTCCTCTTAGCGGGAGAAGCAGTAATGAGCAGTTCTTC.

The chain carries TRBV6-5 and TRBJ2-1; 14 bases fit TRBD2. The CDR3 spans 15 residues. Germline values: CDR1 MNHEY, CDR2 SVGAGI. The V segment lost 5 bases and the J segment 9 bases; nucleotides outside the gene matches: 6. CDR3 bases: TGTGCCAGCAGTCCGACTAGCGGGAGGGCGGGTGAGCAGTTCTTC. This encodes CASSPTSGRAGEQFF.

The genes are TRBV6-2 or TRBV6-3 and TRBJ2-1; the D is unclear. The CDR3 loop spans 16 amino acids. Trimming took 2 bases from V and 4 from J, leaving 15 bases between them. Per germline, CDR1 MNHEY and CDR2 SVGEGT. The CDR3, as DNA: TGTGCCAGCAGTTACGGGAAACCTCTATGGTACAATGAGCAGTTCTTC. Residues: CASSYGKPLWYNEQFF.

This chain connects TRBV7-9 to TRBJ2-3; 8 bases fit TRBD2. With V trimmed by 3 bases and J by 7 bases, 6 bases remained unmatched. There are 14 residues in the CDR3. Germline CDR1 reads SEHNR; CDR2 reads FQNEAQ (reference sequence). CDR3 sequence: CASSFAGGTNTQYF. CDR3 nucleotides: TGTGCCAGCAGCTTTGCGGGGGGTACGAATACGCAGTATTTT.

The chain employs TRBV10-2 and TRBJ2-2; D perhaps matches TRBD1 (5 bases). V lost 2 bases to trimming and J lost 3 bases, with 10 bases between them. The CDR3 loop spans 15 amino acids. Germline V lookup: CDR1 WSHSY, CDR2 SAAADI. The CDR3 DNA follows: TGCGCCAGCAGTGAGCAGGGCGGCCACACCGGGGAGCTGTTTTTT. The encoded protein is CASSEQGGHTGELFF.

The chain has TRBV18 and TRBJ2-7; the match to TRBD1 covers 11 bases. The germline V gene encodes CDR1 KGHSH and CDR2 LQKENI. The V and J ends lost 6 bases and 6 bases, in that order; junction bases with no gene match: 10. This CDR3 is 15 amino acids long. CDR3 loop: CASSRDSGQGGEQYF. The CDR3 DNA reads as TGTGCCAGCTCGCGCGACTCGGGACAGGGGGGCGAGCAGTACTTC.

This clonotype occurred a few times. The J gene is TRBJ2-1, the V gene TRBV9; possibly TRBD1 for D (5 bases). The CDR3 covers 16 residues. The V and J ends lost 1 base and 6 bases respectively, with 17 bases between them. Germline V gene data show CDR1 as SGDLS and CDR2 as YYNGEE. This CDR3 is CASSVRGQGAGNEQFF. In DNA form, the CDR3 reads TGTGCCAGCAGCGTAAGGGGTCAAGGCGCTGGCAATGAGCAGTTCTTC.

This clonotype showed up just once. The rearrangement uses TRBV20-1 and TRBJ2-1; either TRBD1 or TRBD2 may fit D (5 bases each). Trimming removed 0 bases from V and 0 bases from J, with 15 bases in between. Germline lookup yields CDR1 DFQATT and CDR2 SNEGSKA (reference sequence). The CDR3 runs to 17 residues. The CDR3, as DNA: TGCAGTGCTAGAGATTCCGGGTCAGGGAGCTCCTACAATGAGCAGTTCTTC. Translated, it gives CSARDSGSGSSYNEQFF.

The chain employs TRBV7-9 and TRBJ2-2, with D uncertain. This CDR3 has 14 amino acids. V was shortened by 1 base and J by 5 bases, with 8 bases between the two germline ends. The germline CDR1 and CDR2 sequences are SEHNR and FQNEAQ (reference sequence). The CDR3 reads CASSLVRGTGELFF. CDR3 coding DNA: TGTGCCAGCAGCTTAGTCCGCGGAACCGGGGAGCTGTTTTTT. The full variable domain, rest sourced from reference TRBV7-9 and TRBJ2-2, is DTGVSQNPRHKITKRGQNVTFRCDPISEHNRLYWYRQTLGQGPEFLTYFQNEAQLEKSRLLSDRFSAERPKGSFSTLEIQRTEQGDSAMYLCASSLVRGTGELFFGEGSRLTVL.

The rearrangement uses TRBV4-1 and TRBJ2-1; the match to TRBD2 covers 16 bases. The CDR3 contains 18 residues. The germline V gene encodes CDR1 MGHRA and CDR2 YSYEKL. V was pared by 2 bases and J by 8 bases, with 9 bases of the junction left unmatched. The CDR3 sequence is CASSQPGLAGGDWDEQFF. The DNA of the CDR3 is TGCGCCAGCAGCCAACCGGGACTAGCGGGAGGGGATTGGGATGAGCAGTTCTTC.